This entry is about one TCR beta chain. Its antigen remains unknown. Researchers sorted naive CD8 T cells as cells that were CD8+CD4-CCR7+CD45RA+. The data belong to a study of molecular identifiers for immune sequencing clone quantification. Whole-study findings and limits: Clones above 20 RNA copies held over 97% of effector molecules, under 1% in naive cells.

Via MiXCR, TCRdb re-called the PCR reads, giving one row per CDR3 protein. The data show hundreds of thousands of distinct CDR3 sequences, 24% seen once. The CDR3 runs 17 residues. The germline V gene encodes CDR1 MNHEY and CDR2 SMNVEV (reference sequence). The V and J ends lost 4 bases and 1 base, in that order; junction bases with no gene match: 9. The rearrangement joins TRBV27 to TRBJ2-3; 9 bases match TRBD1. The sample consisted of naive CD8+ T cells from blood, with Jurkat cell RNA spiked in. Stated subset: FACS-sorted CD8+CD4-CCR7+CD45RA+ naive T cells. This sequence originates from a human donor in good health. Some libraries in this study had Jurkat cell RNA spiked in. For the CDR3, the DNA is TGTGCCAGCAGTTACCAAACAGGGGGCTGGGGCACAGATACGCAGTATTTT. Its translation is CASSYQTGGWGTDTQYF.